Given below is one TCR beta chain in context. What it recognizes is unknown. The use of a sample-barcoded 5' primer and a J-beta primer mix characterized a second PCR of about 7 to 12 cycles. MiXCR, applied by TCRdb to the 5' RACE reads, yields one record per CDR3 protein. Here the sample spans about 1.4 million distinct CDR3 sequences, almost 60% being singletons. The sample belongs to a study of blood T cells in healthy people across ages. V lost 3 bases, J lost 2 bases, and 14 bases lay in between. The CDR3 covers 14 residues. The germline V gene has CDR1 DFQATT and CDR2 SNEGSKA (reference sequence). A minimum of 6 million PBMCs was isolated per sample. The extraction recovered at least 5.5 micrograms of total RNA per sample. Study conclusions and caveats: The fall in TCR beta diversity per million T cells was roughly linear with age. Considered underestimates were the diversity estimates obtained from one million T cells.

The clonotype comes from a man aged 18 to 29 in good health. The rearrangement joins TRBV20-1 to TRBJ2-7, with no clear D. Sequences were obtained from blood. The CDR3 sequence: CSARNTVPAYEQYF. The CDR3 nucleotides are TGCAGTGCTAGGAATACCGTCCCCGCCTACGAGCAGTACTTC.